These 29 T cell receptor beta chains originate from one sample sequenced in a study of blood T cell repertoires in COVID-19. Only in-frame clones appear in the TCRdb table, and some are missing; sequencing was by immunoSEQ multiplex PCR. The table shows roughly 300,000 clones, with around 90% occurring only once. Sequencing was performed on PBMCs or T cells enriched from blood (not recorded which). The receptors stem from a woman in her 30s who had recovered from COVID-19.

Note on this clone: Compared with germline, one end of the junction differs, possibly owing to a read error. V usage is TRBV7-7 and J usage is TRBJ2-2; 10 positions match TRBD2. CDR1 SSHAT and CDR2 FNYEAQ come from the germline V gene (reference sequence). The CDR3 extends over 16 amino acids. The CDR3 sequence is CASSFVSGGAPGELFF. The CDR3 DNA reads as TGTGCTAGCAGCTTCGTAAGCGGGGGGGCCCCCGGGGAGCTGTTTTTT.

V and J are TRBV29-1 and TRBJ2-3, with a weak D call TRBD1 (6 bases). Trimming left V 6 bases short and J 4 bases short, with 8 bases between. Germline assignment: CDR1 SQVTM and CDR2 ANQGSEA. This CDR3 region has 11 residues. CDR3: CSVRTADTQYF. CDR3 coding DNA: TGCAGCGTAAGGACAGCAGATACGCAGTATTTT.

J is TRBJ1-2 and V is TRBV18; D unresolved. CDR1 and CDR2 from the germline V gene are KGHSH and LQKENI. There are 14 residues in the CDR3. V was pared by 3 bases and J by 2 bases, with 10 bases between. CDR3 in amino acids: CASSPNPGNYGYTF. The DNA of the CDR3 is TGTGCCAGCTCACCCAATCCGGGGAACTATGGCTACACCTTC.

The chain carries TRBV18 and TRBJ1-4, with 7 bases fitting TRBD1. V gave up 2 bases and J gave up 5 bases; unmatched junction bases: 2. The CDR3 runs to 14 residues. Germline V gene data show CDR1 as KGHSH and CDR2 as LQKENI. The CDR3 DNA reads as TGTGCCAGCTCACCATACAGGGGAAATGAAAAACTGTTTTTT. It yields the protein CASSPYRGNEKLFF.

The chain has TRBV30 and TRBJ2-5; D remains ambiguous. The germline CDR1 and CDR2 sequences are GTSNPN and SVGIG (reference sequence). The CDR3 consists of 12 residues. Trimming stripped 5 bases from V and 7 bases from J, with 14 bases between. This chain's CDR3 is CAWHSGLATQYF. Here the CDR3 DNA reads TGTGCCTGGCACTCCGGGTTGGCGACCCAGTACTTC. Full variable domain (remainder filled in from reference TRBV30 and TRBJ2-5): SQTIHQWPATLVQPVGSPLSLECTVEGTSNPNLYWYRQAAGRGLQLLFYSVGIGQISSEVPQNLSASRPQDRQFILSSKKLLLSDSGFYLCAWHSGLATQYFGPGTRLLVL.

The J gene is TRBJ1-1, the V gene TRBV25-1, with D unresolved. The CDR3 extends over 14 amino acids. Germline lookup yields CDR1 MGHDK and CDR2 SYGVNS. V was shortened by 8 bases and J by 4 bases, with 17 bases between the two germline ends. The CDR3 is CASSGPGLSTEAFF. The CDR3, as DNA: TGTGCCAGCTCCGGGCCGGGGTTAAGCACTGAAGCTTTCTTT.

The CDR3 coding sequence is TGTGCCAGCTCACCACTTGGGGACATCTATGGCTACACCTTC. This encodes CASSPLGDIYGYTF. V and J are TRBV18 and TRBJ1-2, with a tentative D call TRBD1 (6 bases). The V and J ends lost 1 base and 4 bases respectively, with 10 bases between them. The CDR3 spans 14 residues. Germline V gives CDR1 KGHSH, CDR2 LQKENI.

The chain carries TRBV9 and TRBJ2-6, with D hard to call. CDR3 length: 14 residues. Trimming removed 3 bases from V and 4 bases from J, with 8 bases in between. Per the germline V gene, CDR1 is SGDLS and CDR2 is YYNGEE. The CDR3 is CASSAPGGANVLTF. DNA of the CDR3: TGTGCCAGCAGCGCCCCCGGGGGGGCCAACGTCCTGACTTTC.

J is TRBJ1-1 and V is TRBV19; TRBD1 matches 12 bases. CDR3 length: 14 residues. The junction had 7 bases not matched to a gene; V was cut back by 3 bases and J by 11 bases. Germline V gene lookup returns CDR1 LNHDA and CDR2 SQIVND (reference sequence). The CDR3 nucleotides read TGTGCCAGTAGTATGGTCCGGGACAGGGGGCAGGCTTTCTTT. Its translation: CASSMVRDRGQAFF.

The chain links TRBV23-1 to TRBJ2-7; TRBD1 might be the D (6 bases). TRBV23-1 is an open reading frame whose function is uncertain. This CDR3 comprises 17 residues. V was cut by 3 bases and J by 0 bases, with 18 bases left in between. This CDR3 is CASSHFGQLRSSYEQYF. DNA of the CDR3: TGCGCCAGCAGTCATTTTGGACAGCTACGGAGCTCCTACGAGCAGTACTTC.

The V gene is TRBV5-4, the J gene TRBJ1-2, with 11 nucleotides matching TRBD1. There are 17 residues in the CDR3. Germline CDR1 reads SGHNT; CDR2 reads YYREEE (reference sequence). Trimming took 3 bases from V and 8 from J; bases not matched to a gene: 15. CDR3 sequence (DNA): TGTGCCAGCAGCTCCTCCGGCCGGGACAGGGGGATCGGCGGCTACACCTTC. Protein product: CASSSSGRDRGIGGYTF.

The CDR3 protein is CASSWAPKGADEQYF. The CDR3 bases are TGTGCCAGCAGCTGGGCCCCTAAGGGAGCGGACGAGCAGTACTTC. The chain couples TRBV5-4 to TRBJ2-7; D may be TRBD2 (5 bases). V lost 3 bases, J lost 5 bases, and 18 bases lay in between. The CDR3 contains 15 residues. Germline V lookup: CDR1 SGHNT, CDR2 YYREEE (reference sequence).

This clone was detected a few times. This chain links TRBV7-2 with TRBJ1-1; D unclear. This CDR3 comprises 17 residues. The V end lost 4 bases, the J end lost 0 bases, and 18 bases lay between the germline ends. CDR1 SGHTA and CDR2 FQGNSA come from the germline V gene. For the CDR3, the DNA is TGTGCCAGCAGCTCTTACGGGATGGCTGCGGTGAACACTGAAGCTTTCTTT. It codes for CASSSYGMAAVNTEAFF.

The chain links TRBV9 to TRBJ2-3, with 10 bases that match TRBD2. The V segment lost 0 bases and the J segment 4 bases; nucleotides outside the gene matches: 5. CDR3 length: 16 amino acids. Germline CDR1 reads SGDLS; CDR2 reads YYNGEE. The CDR3 protein is CASSVGLAGEADTQYF. The DNA for the CDR3 is TGTGCCAGCAGCGTAGGGCTAGCGGGGGAGGCAGATACGCAGTATTTT. The full variable domain, completed using reference TRBV9 and TRBJ2-3, is DSGVTQTPKHLITATGQRVTLRCSPRSGDLSVYWYQQSLDQGLQFLIQYYNGEERAKGNILERFSAQQFPDLHSELNLSSLELGDSALYFCASSVGLAGEADTQYFGPGTRLTVL.

The chain links TRBV7-9 to TRBJ2-3; 8 positions agree with TRBD1. The CDR3 spans 16 residues. The J segment lost 2 bases and the V segment lost 6 bases, leaving 10 bases of the junction unmatched. The germline V gene has CDR1 SEHNR and CDR2 FQNEAQ (reference sequence). This chain's CDR3 is CASSLSQGAFTDTQYF. CDR3 DNA sequence: TGTGCCAGCAGTCTCTCTCAGGGGGCGTTCACAGATACGCAGTATTTT.

The rearrangement joins TRBV12-1 to TRBJ1-5. TRBV12-1 is classified as a pseudogene. The CDR3 extends over 16 amino acids. In DNA, the CDR3 is TGTGCCAGCAGCCCCGCACGGGGGGAAGGCAATCAGCCCCAGCATTTT. Amino acids: CASSPARGEGNQPQHF.

V gene TRBV2 combines with J gene TRBJ2-2, with TRBD2 identical over 9 bases. Per germline, CDR1 SNHLY and CDR2 FYNNEI. The CDR3 covers 16 residues. V lost 10 bases and J lost 2; bases outside the gene matches: 11. The CDR3 sequence: CATIRAGGPNTGELFF. The DNA for the CDR3 is TGTGCCACCATCAGAGCGGGGGGTCCCAACACCGGGGAGCTGTTTTTT.

The chain's CDR3 is CASRPTGTGSSPLHF. Written as DNA, the CDR3 is TGTGCCAGCAGGCCTACCGGGACAGGGAGTTCACCCCTCCACTTT. The chain links TRBV6-4 to TRBJ1-6, with 9 nucleotides matching TRBD1. This CDR3 comprises 15 residues. Germline CDR1 MRHNA, CDR2 SNTAGT. The V segment lost 6 bases and the J segment 9 bases; nucleotides outside the gene matches: 9.

The chain is built from TRBV29-1 and TRBJ2-2; possible D gene TRBD2, 6 bases. The length of the CDR3 is 15 residues. V was cut by 4 bases and J by 5 bases, with 17 bases left in between. Germline V gene data show CDR1 as SQVTM and CDR2 as ANQGSEA. The CDR3 nucleotides read TGCAGCGTTGTACCCAGGGCTGGGAGGACCGGGGAGCTGTTTTTT. Its translation: CSVVPRAGRTGELFF.

The genes are TRBV18 and TRBJ2-6; 11 bases match TRBD1. This CDR3 spans 19 amino acids. V lost 1 base and J lost 1; bases outside the gene matches: 6. The V gene's germline CDR1 is KGHSH and CDR2 LQKENI. The CDR3 DNA is TGTGCCAGCTCACCACTATCCGGACAGGGGGCTTCTGGGGCCAACGTCCTGACTTTC. Translated, it gives CASSPLSGQGASGANVLTF.

The gene calls are TRBV30 and TRBJ2-7; D not certain. The CDR3 runs 12 residues. Trimming shortened V by 4 bases and J by 4 bases, and 11 bases separated the two germline ends. CDR1 and CDR2 from the germline V gene are GTSNPN and SVGIG (reference sequence). The CDR3 DNA sequence: TGTGCCTGGACCCCGGGTGGATACGAGCAGTACTTC. Its translation: CAWTPGGYEQYF.

The chain recombines TRBV3-1 (or the pseudogene TRBV3-2) with TRBJ1-6; TRBD1 is a possible D gene (5 bases). CDR3 size: 18 residues. Germline V gene sequence: CDR1 LGHDT, CDR2 YNNKEL (reference sequence). Trimming left V 2 bases short and J 0 bases short, with 14 bases between. The CDR3 loop is CASSQRRGTSSYNSPLHF. The CDR3 coding sequence is TGTGCCAGCAGCCAAAGAAGGGGCACGAGCTCCTATAATTCACCCCTCCACTTT.

In nucleotides, the CDR3 is TGTGCCAGCAGCTTAGTAGGGGACTCTGGAAACACCATATATTTT. It codes for CASSLVGDSGNTIYF. The J gene is TRBJ1-3, the V gene TRBV7-2; the D gene is possibly TRBD1 (5 bases). The CDR3 covers 15 residues. Trimming removed 1 base at V and 0 bases at J, with 7 bases between. CDR1 and CDR2 from the germline V gene are SGHTA and FQGNSA.

This clone was seen once. V gene TRBV5-6 combines with J gene TRBJ1-3; D unresolved. The V end was cut by 5 bases, the J end by 3 bases, with 21 bases between. This CDR3 contains 17 residues. The germline V gene has CDR1 SGHDT and CDR2 YYEEEE. The CDR3 is CASSYFSGSADGNTIYF. In DNA, the CDR3 is TGTGCCAGCAGTTATTTTAGTGGGAGCGCCGATGGAAACACCATATATTTT.

The rearrangement links TRBV11-2 to TRBJ1-2; D ambiguous. The CDR3 extends over 15 amino acids. Trimming took off 1 base at V and 5 bases at J, with 14 bases between the two ends. Germline CDR1 reads SGHAT; CDR2 reads FQNNGV. DNA of the CDR3: TGTGCCAGCAGCTTAGGGGCTACCAACCTGTATGGCTACACCTTC. It translates to CASSLGATNLYGYTF.

V usage is TRBV5-4 and J usage is TRBJ1-1; possibly TRBD1 for D (5 bases). The ends were cut back, 1 base at V and 3 bases at J, with 13 bases in the middle. The germline V gene encodes CDR1 SGHNT and CDR2 YYREEE (reference sequence). CDR3 length equals 15 residues. CDR3 coding DNA: TGTGCCAGCAGCTTGAGTGTACGGGGGGACACTGAAGCTTTCTTT. Its protein product is CASSLSVRGDTEAFF.

This chain connects TRBV12-3 or TRBV12-4 to TRBJ1-2; D remains ambiguous. V was pared by 6 bases and J by 6 bases, with 8 bases between. The CDR3 contains 11 residues. The CDR3 loop reads CASSRGDGYTF. In DNA, the CDR3 is TGTGCCAGCAGCCGCGGGGATGGCTACACCTTC.

This chain uses TRBV30 with TRBJ1-1; maybe TRBD1 (6 bases). Germline-derived CDR1 and CDR2 are GTSNPN and SVGIG (reference sequence). The ends were cut back, 5 bases at V and 0 bases at J, with 19 bases in the middle. There are 16 residues in the CDR3. The CDR3 loop reads CAWGGQPGQLNTEAFF. Here the CDR3 DNA reads TGTGCCTGGGGGGGTCAACCGGGACAACTGAACACTGAAGCTTTCTTT.

This chain connects TRBV7-2 to TRBJ1-3, with D possibly matching TRBD1 (6 bases). Trimming stripped 5 bases from V and 4 bases from J, with 9 bases between. The V gene's germline CDR1 is SGHTA and CDR2 FQGNSA. The CDR3 extends over 13 amino acids. DNA of the CDR3: TGTGCCAGCAGCGTGGGACACGGAAACACCATATATTTT. Translation: CASSVGHGNTIYF.